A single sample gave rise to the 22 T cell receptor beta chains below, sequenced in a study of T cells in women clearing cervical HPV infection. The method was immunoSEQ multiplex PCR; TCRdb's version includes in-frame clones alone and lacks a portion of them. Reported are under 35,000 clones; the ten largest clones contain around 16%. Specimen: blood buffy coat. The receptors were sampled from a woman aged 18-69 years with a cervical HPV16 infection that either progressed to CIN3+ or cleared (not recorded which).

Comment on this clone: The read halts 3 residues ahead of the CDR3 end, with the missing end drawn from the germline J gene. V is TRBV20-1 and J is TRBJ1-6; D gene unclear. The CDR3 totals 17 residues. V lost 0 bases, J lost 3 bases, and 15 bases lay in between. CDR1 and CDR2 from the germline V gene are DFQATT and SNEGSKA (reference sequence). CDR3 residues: CSARDRQASFYNSPLHF. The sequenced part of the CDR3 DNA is TGCAGTGCTAGAGATCGGCAGGCTTCCTTCTATAATTCACCC.

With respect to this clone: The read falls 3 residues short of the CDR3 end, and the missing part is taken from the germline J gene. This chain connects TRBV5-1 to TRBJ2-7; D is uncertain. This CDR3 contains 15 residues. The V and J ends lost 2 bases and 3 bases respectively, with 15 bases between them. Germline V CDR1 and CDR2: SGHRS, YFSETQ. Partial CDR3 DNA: TGCGCCAGCAGCTTAGGCGGAACCGAGTTCTACGAG. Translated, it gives CASSLGGTEFYE. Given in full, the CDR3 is CASSLGGTEFYEQYF. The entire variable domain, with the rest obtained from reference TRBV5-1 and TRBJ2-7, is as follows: KAGVTQTPRYLIKTRGQQVTLSCSPISGHRSVSWYQQTPGQGLQFLFEYFSETQRNKGNFPGRFSGRQFSNSRSEMNVSTLELGDSALYLCASSLGGTEFYEQYFGPGTRLTVT.

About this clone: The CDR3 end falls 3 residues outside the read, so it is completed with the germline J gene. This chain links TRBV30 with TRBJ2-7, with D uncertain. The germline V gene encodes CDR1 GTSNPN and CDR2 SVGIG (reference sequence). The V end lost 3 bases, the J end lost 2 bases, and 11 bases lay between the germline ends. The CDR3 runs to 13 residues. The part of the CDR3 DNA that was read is TGTGCCTGGAGAATCTCACCAGCCTACGAG. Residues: CAWRISPAYE. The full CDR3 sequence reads CAWRISPAYEQYF.

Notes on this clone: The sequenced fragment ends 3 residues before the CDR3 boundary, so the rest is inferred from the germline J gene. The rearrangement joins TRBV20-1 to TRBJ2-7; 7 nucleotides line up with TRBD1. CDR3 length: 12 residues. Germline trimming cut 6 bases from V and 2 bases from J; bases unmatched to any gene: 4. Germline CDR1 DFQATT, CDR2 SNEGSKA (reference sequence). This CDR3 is CSADGTAYEQYF. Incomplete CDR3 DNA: TGCAGTGCAGACGGGACAGCCTACGAG.

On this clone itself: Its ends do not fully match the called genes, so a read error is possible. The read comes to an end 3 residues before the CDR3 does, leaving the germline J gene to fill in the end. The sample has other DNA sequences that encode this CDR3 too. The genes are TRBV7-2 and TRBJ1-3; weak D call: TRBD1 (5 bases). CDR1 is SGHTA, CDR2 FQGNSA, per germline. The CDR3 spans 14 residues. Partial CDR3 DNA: TGTGCTAGCAGCTTAAGGGGCTCAGGAAACACA. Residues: CASSLRGSGNT. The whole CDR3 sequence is CASSLRGSGNTIYF.

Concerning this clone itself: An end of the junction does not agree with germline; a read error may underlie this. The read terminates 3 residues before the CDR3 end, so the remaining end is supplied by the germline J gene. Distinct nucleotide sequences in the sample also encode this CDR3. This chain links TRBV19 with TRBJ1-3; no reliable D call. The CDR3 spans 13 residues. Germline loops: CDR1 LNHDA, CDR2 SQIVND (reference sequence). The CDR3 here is CASRQNSGNTIYF. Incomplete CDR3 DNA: TGTGCCAGTAGACAGAACTCTGGAAACACT.

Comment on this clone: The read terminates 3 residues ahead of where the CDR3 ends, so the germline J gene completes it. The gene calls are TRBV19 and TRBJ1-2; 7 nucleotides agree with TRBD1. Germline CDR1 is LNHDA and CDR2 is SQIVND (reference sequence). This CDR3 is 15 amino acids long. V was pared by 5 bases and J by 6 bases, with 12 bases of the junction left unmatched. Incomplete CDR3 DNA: TGTGCCAGTAGTTTAGGACAGGCGCGGGGGCATGGC. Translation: CASSLGQARGHG. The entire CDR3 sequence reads CASSLGQARGHGYTF.

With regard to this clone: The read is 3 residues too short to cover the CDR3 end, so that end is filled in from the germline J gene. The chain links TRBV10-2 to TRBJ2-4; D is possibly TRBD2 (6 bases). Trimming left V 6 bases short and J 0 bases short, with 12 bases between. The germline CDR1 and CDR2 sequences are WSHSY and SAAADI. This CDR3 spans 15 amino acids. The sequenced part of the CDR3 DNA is TGCGCCAGCAGGGATGGGGGGTTAGCCAAAAACATT. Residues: CASRDGGLAKNI. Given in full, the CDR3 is CASRDGGLAKNIQYF.

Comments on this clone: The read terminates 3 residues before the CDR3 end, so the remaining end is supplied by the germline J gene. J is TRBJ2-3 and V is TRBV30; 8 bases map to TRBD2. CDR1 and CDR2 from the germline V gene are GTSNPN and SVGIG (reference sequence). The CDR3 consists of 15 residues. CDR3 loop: CAWSVLAGGGETQYF. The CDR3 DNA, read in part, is TGTGCCTGGAGTGTACTTGCGGGGGGCGGAGAGACG.

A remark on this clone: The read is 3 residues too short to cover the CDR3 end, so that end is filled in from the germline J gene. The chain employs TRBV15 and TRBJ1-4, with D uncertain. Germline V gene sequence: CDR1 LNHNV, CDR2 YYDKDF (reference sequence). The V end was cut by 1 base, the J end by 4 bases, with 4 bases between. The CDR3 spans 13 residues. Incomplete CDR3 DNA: TGTGCCACCAGCAGAGGAGGTAATGAAAAA. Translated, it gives CATSRGGNEK. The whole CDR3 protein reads CATSRGGNEKLFF.

CDR3 loop: CASSLATQGLGAGQETQYF. Incomplete CDR3 DNA: TGCGCCAGCAGCTTGGCCACACAGGGGTTAGGGGCCGGGCAAGAGACC. The chain uses TRBV5-1 and TRBJ2-5; 7 bases fit TRBD1. The read ends 3 residues shy of where the CDR3 ends; the end is completed using the germline J gene. The CDR3 sequence is 19 residues long. V dropped 0 bases and J dropped 2; count of bases not matched to a gene: 16. The germline CDR1 and CDR2 sequences are SGHRS and YFSETQ.

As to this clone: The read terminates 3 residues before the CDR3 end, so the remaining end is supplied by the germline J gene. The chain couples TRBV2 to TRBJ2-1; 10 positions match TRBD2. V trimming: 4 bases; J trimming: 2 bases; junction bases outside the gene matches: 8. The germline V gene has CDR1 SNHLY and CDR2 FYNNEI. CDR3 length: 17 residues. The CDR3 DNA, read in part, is TGTGCCAGCAGTGGATTTAAAGCGGGAGGGACCTACAATGAG. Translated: CASSGFKAGGTYNE. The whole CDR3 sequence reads CASSGFKAGGTYNEQFF. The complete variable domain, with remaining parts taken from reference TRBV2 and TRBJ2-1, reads EPEVTQTPSHQVTQMGQEVILRCVPISNHLYFYWYRQILGQKVEFLVSFYNNEISEKSEIFDDQFSVERPDGSNFTLKIRSTKLEDSAMYFCASSGFKAGGTYNEQFFGPGTRLTVL.

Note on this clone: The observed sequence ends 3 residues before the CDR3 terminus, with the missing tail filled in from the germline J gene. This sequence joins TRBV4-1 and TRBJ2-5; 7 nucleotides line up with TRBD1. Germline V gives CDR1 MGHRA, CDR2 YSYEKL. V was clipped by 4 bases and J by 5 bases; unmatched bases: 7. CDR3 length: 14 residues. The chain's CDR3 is CASSRDRERETQYF. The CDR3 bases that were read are TGCGCCAGCAGCCGGGACAGAGAGCGGGAGACC.

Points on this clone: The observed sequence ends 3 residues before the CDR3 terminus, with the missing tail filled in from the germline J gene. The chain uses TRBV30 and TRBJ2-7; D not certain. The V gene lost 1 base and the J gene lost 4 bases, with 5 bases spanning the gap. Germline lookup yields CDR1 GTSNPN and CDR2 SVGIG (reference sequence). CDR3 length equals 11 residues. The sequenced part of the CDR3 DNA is TGTGCCTGGAGTGCGGTATACGAG. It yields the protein CAWSAVYE. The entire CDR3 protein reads CAWSAVYEQYF.

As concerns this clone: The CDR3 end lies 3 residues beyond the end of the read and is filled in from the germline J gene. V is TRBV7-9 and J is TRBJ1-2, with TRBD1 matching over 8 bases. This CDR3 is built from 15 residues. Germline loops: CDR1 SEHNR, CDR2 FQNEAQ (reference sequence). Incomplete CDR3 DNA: TGTGCCAGCAGCTTAACGGGACAGGCGAACAATGAC. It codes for CASSLTGQANND. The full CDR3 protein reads CASSLTGQANNDYTF. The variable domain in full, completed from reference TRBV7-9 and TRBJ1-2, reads DTGVSQNPRHKITKRGQNVTFRCDPISEHNRLYWYRQTLGQGPEFLTYFQNEAQLEKSRLLSDRFSAERPKGSFSTLEIQRTEQGDSAMYLCASSLTGQANNDYTFGSGTRLTVV.

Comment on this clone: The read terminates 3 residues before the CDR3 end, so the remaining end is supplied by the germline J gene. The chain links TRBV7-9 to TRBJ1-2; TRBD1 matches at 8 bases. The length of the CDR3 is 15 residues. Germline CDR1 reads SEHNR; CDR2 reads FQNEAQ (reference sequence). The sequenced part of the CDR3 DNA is TGTGCCAGCAGCTTGACCCGACAGGGGCTCGACGAC. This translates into CASSLTRQGLDD. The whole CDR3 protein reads CASSLTRQGLDDYTF.

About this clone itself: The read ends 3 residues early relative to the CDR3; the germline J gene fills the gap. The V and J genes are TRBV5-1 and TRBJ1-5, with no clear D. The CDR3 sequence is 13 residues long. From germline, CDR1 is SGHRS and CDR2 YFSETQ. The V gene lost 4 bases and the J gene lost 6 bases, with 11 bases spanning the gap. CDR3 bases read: TGCGCCAGCAGCCCCTCGACGGGTCAGCCC. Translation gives CASSPSTGQP. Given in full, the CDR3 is CASSPSTGQPQHF.

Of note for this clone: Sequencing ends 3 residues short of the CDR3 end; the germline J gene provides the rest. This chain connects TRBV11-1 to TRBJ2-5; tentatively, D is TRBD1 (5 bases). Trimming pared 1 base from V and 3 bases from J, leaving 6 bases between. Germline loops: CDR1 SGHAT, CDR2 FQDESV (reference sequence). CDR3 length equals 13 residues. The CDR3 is CASSLGQKETQYF. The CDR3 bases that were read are TGTGCCAGCAGCTTAGGACAGAAAGAGACC.

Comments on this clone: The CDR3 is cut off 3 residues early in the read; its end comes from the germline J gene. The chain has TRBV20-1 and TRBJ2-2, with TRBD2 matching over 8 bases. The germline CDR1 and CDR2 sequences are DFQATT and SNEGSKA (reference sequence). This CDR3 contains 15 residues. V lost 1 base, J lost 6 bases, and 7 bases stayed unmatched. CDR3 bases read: TGCAGTGCTAGAGGGCGGCGGGGGGCGGCCGGGGAG. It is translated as CSARGRRGAAGE. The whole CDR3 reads CSARGRRGAAGELFF.

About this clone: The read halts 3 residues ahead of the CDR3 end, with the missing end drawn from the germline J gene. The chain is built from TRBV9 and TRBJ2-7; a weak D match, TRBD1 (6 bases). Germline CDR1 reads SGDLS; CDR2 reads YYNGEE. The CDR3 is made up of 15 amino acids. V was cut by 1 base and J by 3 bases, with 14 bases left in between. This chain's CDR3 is CASSVRAGALYEQYF. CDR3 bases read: TGTGCCAGCAGCGTAAGGGCAGGGGCCCTCTACGAG.

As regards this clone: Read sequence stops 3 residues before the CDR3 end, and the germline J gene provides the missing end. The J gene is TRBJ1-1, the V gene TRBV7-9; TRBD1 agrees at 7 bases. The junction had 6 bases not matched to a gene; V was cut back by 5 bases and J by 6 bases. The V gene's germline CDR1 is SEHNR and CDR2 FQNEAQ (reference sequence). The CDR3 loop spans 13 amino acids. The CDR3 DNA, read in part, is TGTGCCAGCAGCGTCTACAGGGGCGCTGAA. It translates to CASSVYRGAE. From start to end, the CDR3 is CASSVYRGAEAFF.

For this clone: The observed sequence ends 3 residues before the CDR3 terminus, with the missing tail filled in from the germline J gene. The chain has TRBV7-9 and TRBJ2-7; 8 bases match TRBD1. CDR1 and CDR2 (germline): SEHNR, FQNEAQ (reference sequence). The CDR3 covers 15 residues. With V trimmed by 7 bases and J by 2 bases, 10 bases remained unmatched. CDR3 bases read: TGTGCCAGCACACCCGACAGGGGACGTCCCTACGAG. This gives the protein CASTPDRGRPYE. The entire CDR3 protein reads CASTPDRGRPYEQYF.